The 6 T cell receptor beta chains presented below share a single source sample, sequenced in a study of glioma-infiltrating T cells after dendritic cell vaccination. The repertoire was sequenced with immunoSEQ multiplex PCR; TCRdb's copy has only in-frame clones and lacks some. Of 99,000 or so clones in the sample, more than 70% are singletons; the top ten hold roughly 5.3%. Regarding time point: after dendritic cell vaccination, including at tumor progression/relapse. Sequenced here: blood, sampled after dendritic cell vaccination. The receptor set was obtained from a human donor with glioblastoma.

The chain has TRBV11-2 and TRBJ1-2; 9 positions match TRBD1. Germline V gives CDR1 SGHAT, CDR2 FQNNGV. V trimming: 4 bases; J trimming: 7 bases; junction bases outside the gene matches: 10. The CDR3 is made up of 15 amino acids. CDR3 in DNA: TGTGCCAGCAGCTCTCCCGGGACAGGGAACGGTGGCTACACCTTC. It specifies CASSSPGTGNGGYTF.

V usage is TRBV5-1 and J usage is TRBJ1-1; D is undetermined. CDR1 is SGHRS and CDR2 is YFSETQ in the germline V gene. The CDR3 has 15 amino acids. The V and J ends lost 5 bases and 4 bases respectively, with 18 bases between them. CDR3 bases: TGCGCCAGCAGTTTTTCTAGGAGGGCGGGCACTGAAGCTTTCTTT. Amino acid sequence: CASSFSRRAGTEAFF. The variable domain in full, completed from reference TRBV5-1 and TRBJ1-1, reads KAGVTQTPRYLIKTRGQQVTLSCSPISGHRSVSWYQQTPGQGLQFLFEYFSETQRNKGNFPGRFSGRQFSNSRSEMNVSTLELGDSALYLCASSFSRRAGTEAFFGQGTRLTVV.

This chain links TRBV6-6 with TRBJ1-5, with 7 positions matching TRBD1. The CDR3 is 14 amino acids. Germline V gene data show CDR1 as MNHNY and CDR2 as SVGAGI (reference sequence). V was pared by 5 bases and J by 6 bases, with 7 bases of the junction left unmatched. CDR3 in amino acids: CASSPTGEVQPQHF. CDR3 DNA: TGTGCCAGCAGTCCAACAGGGGAGGTTCAGCCCCAGCATTTT.

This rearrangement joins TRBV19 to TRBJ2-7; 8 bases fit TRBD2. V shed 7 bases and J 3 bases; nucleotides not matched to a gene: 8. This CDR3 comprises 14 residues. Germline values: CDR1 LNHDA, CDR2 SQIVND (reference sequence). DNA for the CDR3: TGTGCCAGTAACATCCGGGCGGGAGGCTACGAGCAGTACTTC. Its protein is CASNIRAGGYEQYF.

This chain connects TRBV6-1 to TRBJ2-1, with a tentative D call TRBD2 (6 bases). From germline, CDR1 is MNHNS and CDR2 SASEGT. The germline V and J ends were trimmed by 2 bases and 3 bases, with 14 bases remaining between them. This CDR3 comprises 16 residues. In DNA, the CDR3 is TGTGCCAGCAGTGAATCAGTAGCGGTTATCTACAATGAGCAGTTCTTC. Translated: CASSESVAVIYNEQFF.

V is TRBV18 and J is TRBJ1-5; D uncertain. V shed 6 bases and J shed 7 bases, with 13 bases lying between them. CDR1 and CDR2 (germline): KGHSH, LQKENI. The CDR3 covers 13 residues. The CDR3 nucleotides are TGTGCCAGCTCCCCCCGCGGGAACCAGCCCCAGCATTTT. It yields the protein CASSPRGNQPQHF.